Each of the 23 T cell receptor beta chains below was sequenced from the same sample in a study of shared T cell receptors in the human thymus. This table comes from immunoSEQ multiplex PCR, and its TCRdb copy is limited to in-frame clones, with some not included. The data hold about 660,000 clones, with about 89% observed a single time. The same data also contributed to another study, on human thymus T cells.

Source material: thymocytes. These receptors all come from a boy younger than two with a congenital heart defect.

The genes are TRBV7-9 and TRBJ2-1; 7 bases line up with TRBD2. V lost 1 base to trimming and J lost 3 bases; unmatched junction nucleotides: 3. Germline CDR1 and CDR2: SEHNR and FQNEAQ (reference sequence). The CDR3 covers 15 residues. The CDR3 DNA is TGTGCCAGCAGCTTAGTGGCGGGAGACTACAATGAGCAGTTCTTC. This gives the protein CASSLVAGDYNEQFF.

The rearrangement links TRBV16 to TRBJ1-4, with 7 nucleotides matching TRBD1. V shed 5 bases, J shed 0 bases, and the junction held 18 bases outside the gene matches. CDR3 size: 20 residues. Germline values: CDR1 KGHSY, CDR2 FQNENV. The CDR3 protein is CASSSPFSDRAVTTNEKLFF. CDR3 nucleotide sequence: TGTGCCAGCAGCTCTCCCTTCTCTGACAGGGCCGTTACAACTAATGAAAAACTGTTTTTT.

The chain has TRBV19 and TRBJ1-2; D call uncertain. The CDR3 contains 14 residues. Trimming pared 7 bases from V and 2 bases from J, leaving 14 bases between. Germline CDR1 is LNHDA and CDR2 is SQIVND (reference sequence). CDR3 residues: CASIGWVGNYGYTF. The CDR3, as DNA: TGTGCCAGTATCGGGTGGGTCGGAAACTATGGCTACACCTTC.

In DNA form, the CDR3 reads TGTGCCACCTATACGCAGTATTTT. Residues: CATYTQYF. This chain links TRBV27 with TRBJ2-3; D is unclear. The CDR3 has 8 residues. Germline CDR1 and CDR2: MNHEY and SMNVEV (reference sequence). V lost 10 bases to trimming and J lost 7 bases, with 3 bases between them.

The CDR3 here is CASSLDARFDSPLHF. DNA for the CDR3: TGTGCCAGCAGCTTAGATGCCAGGTTTGATTCACCCCTCCACTTT. V and J are TRBV7-3 and TRBJ1-6; D not resolved. The CDR3 consists of 15 residues. The V gene's germline CDR1 is SGHTA and CDR2 FQGTGA. V dropped 2 bases and J dropped 8 bases, with 13 bases sitting between them.

The chain recombines TRBV2 with TRBJ2-3; 9 bases align to TRBD1. This CDR3 has 12 amino acids. Trimming took 8 bases from V and 6 from J; bases not matched to a gene: 3. Germline CDR1 is SNHLY and CDR2 is FYNNEI. CDR3 region: CASDRGRDTQYF. Here the CDR3 DNA reads TGTGCCAGCGACAGGGGGAGGGATACGCAGTATTTT.

J is TRBJ1-4 and V is TRBV6-5; 8 bases agree with TRBD1. Trimming removed 7 bases from V and 8 bases from J; junction bases left unmatched: 6. From germline, CDR1 is MNHEY and CDR2 SVGAGI. The length of the CDR3 is 13 residues. DNA of the CDR3: TGTGCCAGCACCGGGACAGGAGACGAAAAACTGTTTTTT. Translating gives CASTGTGDEKLFF.

V usage is TRBV28 and J usage is TRBJ2-3; TRBD2 agrees at 11 bases. With V trimmed by 0 bases and J by 2 bases, 4 bases remained unmatched. The CDR3 length is 17 residues. Germline V lookup: CDR1 MDHEN, CDR2 SYDVKM. The CDR3 spells CASSLCGLAGDTDTQYF. DNA of the CDR3: TGTGCCAGCAGTTTATGCGGACTAGCGGGTGACACAGATACGCAGTATTTT.

The chain couples TRBV19 to TRBJ2-7; a possible D gene is TRBD2 (5 bases). With 4 bases removed from V and 1 base from J, the gap between germline ends came to 14 bases. Germline CDR1 reads LNHDA; CDR2 reads SQIVND (reference sequence). The CDR3 is 15 residues long. The CDR3 loop is CASSRADSPSYEQYF. In DNA, the CDR3 is TGTGCCAGTAGTAGAGCGGATTCCCCTTCCTACGAGCAGTACTTC.

This clone has more than one count but fewer than ten. This chain joins TRBV29-1 and TRBJ2-3, with 13 bases identical to TRBD2. Germline assignment: CDR1 SQVTM and CDR2 ANQGSEA. J gave up 4 bases and V 4 bases, and 8 bases lay outside the gene matches. This CDR3 is 16 amino acids long. CDR3 loop: CSVGVLAGGPADTQYF. The CDR3 DNA is TGCAGCGTTGGGGTACTAGCGGGAGGGCCGGCAGATACGCAGTATTTT.

The V and J genes are TRBV28 and TRBJ2-5; 10 bases are a match to TRBD1. V dropped 6 bases and J dropped 5; count of bases not matched to a gene: 3. Per the germline V gene, CDR1 is MDHEN and CDR2 is SYDVKM. CDR3 length: 13 residues. The CDR3 region is CASRGQGRETQYF. The CDR3, as DNA: TGTGCCAGCAGGGGACAGGGGAGGGAGACCCAGTACTTC.

This chain links TRBV5-5 with TRBJ2-5; no firm D call. The V end was cut by 3 bases, the J end by 0 bases, with 15 bases between. The CDR3 contains 16 residues. CDR1 SGHKS and CDR2 YYEKEE come from the germline V gene (reference sequence). CDR3 DNA: TGTGCCAGCAGCTCAACCGCAGGAAGGTACCAAGAGACCCAGTACTTC. This codes for CASSSTAGRYQETQYF.

This chain links TRBV4-3 with TRBJ2-7, with 8 nucleotides matching TRBD1. The germline CDR1 and CDR2 sequences are LGHNA and YSLEER. The CDR3 has 15 residues. Trimming at V came to 1 base and at J to 2 bases, leaving 4 bases not matched to a gene. The CDR3 spells CASSQAGQGPYEQYF. The DNA for the CDR3 is TGCGCCAGCAGCCAAGCTGGACAGGGTCCCTACGAGCAGTACTTC.

The V gene is TRBV9, the J gene TRBJ2-1, with 8 bases that match TRBD1. The germline V gene encodes CDR1 SGDLS and CDR2 YYNGEE. The CDR3 is 15 amino acids. V shed 4 bases and J 2 bases; nucleotides not matched to a gene: 5. CDR3 sequence (DNA): TGTGCCAGCAGCTCGGACAGGGCGGCCTACAATGAGCAGTTCTTC. It specifies CASSSDRAAYNEQFF. Full variable domain (remainder filled in from reference TRBV9 and TRBJ2-1): DSGVTQTPKHLITATGQRVTLRCSPRSGDLSVYWYQQSLDQGLQFLIQYYNGEERAKGNILERFSAQQFPDLHSELNLSSLELGDSALYFCASSSDRAAYNEQFFGPGTRLTVL.

Regarding this clone: Germline and junction disagree at one end, which may indicate a read error. This sequence joins TRBV28 and TRBJ2-7, with D maybe TRBD2 (5 bases). The CDR3 contains 14 residues. CDR1 is MDHEN, CDR2 SYDVKM, per germline. The CDR3 DNA reads as TGTGCCAGCATTTTACGGTCGGGGATCTACGAGCAGTACTTC. Its translation: CASILRSGIYEQYF.

The chain is built from TRBV14 and TRBJ1-1; a possible D gene is TRBD1 (5 bases). Germline lookup yields CDR1 SGHDN and CDR2 FVKESK. The CDR3 runs to 14 residues. Trimming stripped 1 base from V and 6 bases from J, with 12 bases between. The DNA for the CDR3 is TGTGCCAGCAGCCAAGGGGGCGTGAAGGCTGAAGCTTTCTTT. It codes for CASSQGGVKAEAFF.

The rearrangement joins TRBV7-9 to TRBJ1-6; no clear D. The CDR3 has 12 amino acids. Per the germline V gene, CDR1 is SEHNR and CDR2 is FQNEAQ (reference sequence). V dropped 5 bases and J dropped 11 bases, with 10 bases sitting between them. DNA of the CDR3: TGTGCCAGCAGCCCCCCAGTGCCACCCCTCCACTTT. This encodes CASSPPVPPLHF.

The table lists this clone with a few counts. V and J are TRBV5-6 and TRBJ1-4; TRBD1 agrees at 10 bases. CDR1 is SGHDT and CDR2 is YYEEEE in the germline V gene. Germline trimming cut 0 bases from V and 7 bases from J; bases unmatched to any gene: 3. The CDR3 sequence is 15 residues long. CDR3 bases: TGTGCCAGCAGCTTGGAGGGACAGGGGAGTGAAAAACTGTTTTTT. Its translation is CASSLEGQGSEKLFF.

This chain uses TRBV4-3 with TRBJ1-5; 7 bases are shared with TRBD1. CDR1 LGHNA and CDR2 YSLEER come from the germline V gene. V gave up 1 base and J gave up 6 bases; unmatched junction bases: 9. The CDR3 consists of 16 residues. The CDR3 loop reads CASSQVFQGGVQPQHF. For the CDR3, the DNA is TGCGCCAGCAGCCAAGTTTTCCAGGGGGGAGTTCAGCCCCAGCATTTT.

V is TRBV7-9 and J is TRBJ1-2; D not certain. V lost 2 bases to trimming and J lost 2 bases, with 6 bases between them. Germline V CDR1 and CDR2: SEHNR, FQNEAQ (reference sequence). The CDR3 totals 13 residues. In DNA, the CDR3 is TGTGCCAGCAGCTTACAACAGAACTATGGCTACACCTTC. Amino acid sequence: CASSLQQNYGYTF.

J is TRBJ2-7 and V is TRBV18; 7 nucleotides line up with TRBD1. The junction had 8 bases not matched to a gene; V was cut back by 0 bases and J by 3 bases. The CDR3 is 16 amino acids. CDR1 and CDR2 from the germline V gene are KGHSH and LQKENI. The CDR3 spells CASSPPDRAPIYEQYF. CDR3 DNA: TGTGCCAGCTCACCACCTGACAGGGCTCCCATCTACGAGCAGTACTTC.

V is TRBV28 and J is TRBJ1-4; D remains ambiguous. V lost 7 bases to trimming and J lost 0 bases, with 21 bases between them. CDR1 MDHEN and CDR2 SYDVKM come from the germline V gene. The CDR3 covers 18 residues. The CDR3 is CASTDREGAVATNEKLFF. The CDR3 DNA is TGTGCCAGCACTGACCGGGAGGGAGCAGTTGCAACTAATGAAAAACTGTTTTTT.

The CDR3 here is CASSQNGDRGDTEAFF. The CDR3, as DNA: TGCGCCAGCAGCCAAAACGGGGACAGGGGGGACACTGAAGCTTTCTTT. The gene calls are TRBV4-3 and TRBJ1-1; 11 bases are shared with TRBD1. Trimming at V came to 2 bases and at J to 3 bases, leaving 5 bases not matched to a gene. Germline lookup yields CDR1 LGHNA and CDR2 YSLEER. The CDR3 totals 16 residues.